A single sample gave rise to the 8 T cell receptor beta chains below, sequenced in a study of cytomegalovirus exposure and HLA in healthy donors. Use of 60 Vbeta and 13 Jbeta primers characterized the PCR. Assay used: immunoSEQ multiplex PCR; TCRdb lists only in-frame clones, some missing. Its clone listing holds about 120,000 clones. Specimen: PBMCs. These receptors were taken from a man younger than 35 in good health and CMV-seronegative.

J is TRBJ1-2 and V is TRBV5-6; TRBD1 might be the D (6 bases). Germline values: CDR1 SGHDT, CDR2 YYEEEE. The V end lost 1 base, the J end lost 6 bases, and 19 bases lay between the germline ends. CDR3 size: 16 residues. The CDR3 protein is CASSLSFSWGRDGYTF. For the CDR3, the DNA is TGTGCCAGCAGCTTGTCGTTTTCCTGGGGGCGCGATGGCTACACCTTC.

The chain combines TRBV25-1 with TRBJ2-7; 11 positions match TRBD1. V was clipped by 6 bases and J by 1 base; unmatched bases: 2. Germline V gene lookup returns CDR1 MGHDK and CDR2 SYGVNS. The CDR3 loop spans 14 amino acids. CDR3 region: CASRGTGGSYEQYF. DNA for the CDR3: TGTGCCAGCAGAGGGACAGGGGGTTCCTACGAGCAGTACTTC.

Comments on this clone: The junction departs from germline at one end; a sequencing error may be responsible. The gene calls are TRBV30 and TRBJ2-1; 10 bases agree with TRBD2. The V gene's germline CDR1 is GTSNPN and CDR2 SVGIG (reference sequence). The CDR3 is made up of 13 amino acids. CDR3 sequence reads: CGWSGGAGNEQFF. In DNA, the CDR3 is TGTGGCTGGAGCGGGGGGGCCGGGAATGAGCAGTTCTTC.

This rearrangement joins TRBV5-6 to TRBJ2-7, with 9 bases aligning to TRBD1. The CDR3 has 14 residues. Germline assignment: CDR1 SGHDT and CDR2 YYEEEE. J gave up 3 bases and V 7 bases, and 8 bases lay outside the gene matches. CDR3 amino acids: CASSKGQGRYEQYF. In DNA, the CDR3 is TGTGCCAGCTCAAAGGGACAGGGCCGCTACGAGCAGTACTTC.

CDR3 sequence reads: CASSLQLTGPYEQYF. The CDR3 coding sequence is TGCGCCAGCAGCTTGCAACTGACAGGGCCCTACGAGCAGTACTTC. The chain uses TRBV5-1 and TRBJ2-7; the match to TRBD1 covers 7 bases. Germline loops: CDR1 SGHRS, CDR2 YFSETQ. V gave up 1 base and J gave up 2 bases; unmatched junction bases: 6. The CDR3 covers 15 residues.

This rearrangement joins TRBV7-9 to TRBJ2-6; D perhaps matches TRBD2 (5 bases). The V gene's germline CDR1 is SEHNR and CDR2 FQNEAQ (reference sequence). The CDR3 contains 17 residues. V dropped 5 bases and J dropped 2 bases, with 16 bases sitting between them. This CDR3 is CASSPFSSSPGANVLTF. CDR3 DNA sequence: TGTGCCAGCAGCCCCTTTTCTAGCAGCCCTGGGGCCAACGTCCTGACTTTC.

This chain joins TRBV7-9 and TRBJ1-1; perhaps TRBD1 as D (5 bases). The CDR3 has 12 amino acids. Germline loops: CDR1 SEHNR, CDR2 FQNEAQ (reference sequence). V dropped 5 bases and J dropped 8 bases, with 12 bases sitting between them. CDR3 sequence reads: CASSRGDLEAFF. As DNA, the CDR3 is TGTGCCAGCAGCCGAGGGGACTTAGAAGCTTTCTTT. Full variable domain (rest looked up from reference TRBV7-9 and TRBJ1-1): DTGVSQNPRHKITKRGQNVTFRCDPISEHNRLYWYRQTLGQGPEFLTYFQNEAQLEKSRLLSDRFSAERPKGSFSTLEIQRTEQGDSAMYLCASSRGDLEAFFGQGTRLTVV.

This rearrangement joins TRBV7-3 to TRBJ2-3; TRBD1 might be the D (6 bases). The germline V gene has CDR1 SGHTA and CDR2 FQGTGA. V was shortened by 6 bases and J by 2 bases, with 12 bases between the two germline ends. This CDR3 contains 14 residues. CDR3 region: CASSTQGATDTQYF. CDR3 in DNA: TGTGCCAGCAGTACACAGGGAGCCACAGATACGCAGTATTTT.